These T cell receptor beta chains were read from a single sample in a study of blood T cell repertoires in COVID-19. TCRdb's copy holds only in-frame clones and misses some; the assay was immunoSEQ multiplex PCR. The sample shows 150,000 to 250,000 clones, roughly 87% of them seen only once. Sequencing input: PBMCs or T cells enriched from blood (not recorded which). These receptors were taken from a woman under 40 who had recovered from COVID-19. CDR3s include the opening cysteine and the closing phenylalanine or tryptophan.

J: TRBJ1-2; V: TRBV2; CDR3: CASSERQVYGYTF
J: TRBJ2-3; V: TRBV14; CDR3: CASSQLASGSTDTQYF
J: TRBJ2-7; V: TRBV11-2; CDR3: CASSGDRPRPDEQYF
J: TRBJ1-2; V: TRBV2; CDR3: CASSERSKYSRGGYTF
J: TRBJ1-5; V: TRBV6-2/TRBV6-3; CDR3: CASSPRGQGSQPQHF
J: TRBJ2-7; V: TRBV3-1/TRBV3-2; CDR3: CASSPGTGFDEQYF
J: TRBJ2-2; V: TRBV23-1; CDR3: CASSQSVAGKRVWSGELFF
J: TRBJ2-3; V: TRBV6-5; CDR3: CASSSPGVGVVDTQYF
J: TRBJ2-3; V: TRBV9; CDR3: CASSDSARVADTQYF
J: TRBJ2-3; V: TRBV7-9; CDR3: CASSPGLAITDTQYF
J: TRBJ1-1; V: TRBV29-1; CDR3: CSSWGGLMNTEAFF
J: TRBJ2-5; V: TRBV7-2; CDR3: CASSFGTGAQETQYF
J: TRBJ2-5; V: TRBV11-2; CDR3: CASSRTIQETQYF
J: TRBJ2-3; V: TRBV28; CDR3: CASSPDIGRPTDTQYF
J: TRBJ2-1; V: TRBV7-2; CDR3: CASSRPPGLYNEQFF